The clone carrying this TCR beta chain came up many times. What it recognizes is unknown. The entry originates in a study of T-cell memory formation after mild COVID-19. Study findings and constraints: Clones contracting over day 15 to 85 were CD4/CD8 balanced, with later expanders leaning CD4+.

TCRdb redid the calling of the 5' RACE reads with MiXCR, one entry per CDR3 protein. The sample shows 450,000 to 650,000 distinct CDR3 sequences, roughly 22% of them seen only once. Germline V gene data show CDR1 as SGHVS and CDR2 as FQNEAQ. With 7 bases removed from V and 5 bases from J, the gap between germline ends came to 29 bases. The CDR3 has 18 amino acids. The sequence was obtained from an adult woman who had mild COVID-19 (a few samples of this study predate the infection). Cell type and time point are not known. What was sequenced was PBMCs or a T cell subset sorted from them (not recorded which). The rearrangement uses TRBV7-8 and TRBJ2-5; D is perhaps TRBD1 (6 bases). The CDR3 DNA is TGTGCCAGCATCCATCCTCTTGTCAGGGGAAGAGTGGGGGAGACCCAGTACTTC. It translates to CASIHPLVRGRVGETQYF.